The table lists the clone carrying this TCR beta chain with a few counts. The antigen remains unidentified. MiXCR was run by TCRdb on the 5' RACE reads, yielding one entry per CDR3 protein. The sample includes 170,000 or so distinct CDR3 sequences, over 20% of them seen just once. This sample was taken from a study of T-cell memory formation after mild COVID-19. CDR1 is SGDLS and CDR2 is YYNGEE in the germline V gene. The ends were cut back, 0 bases at V and 5 bases at J, with 14 bases in the middle. There are 15 residues in the CDR3. Points from the study as a whole: Pre-infection memory held some responding clones, suggesting pre-existing cross-reactive T cells responded. Balance between CD4 and CD8 was seen in clones contracting day 15 to 85, and a CD4+ lean was seen in later expanders.

Sequenced sample: PBMCs or a T cell subset sorted from them (not recorded which). The chain joins TRBV9 to TRBJ1-1, with D perhaps TRBD1 (5 bases). This sequence originates from an adult woman who had mild COVID-19 (a few samples of this study predate the infection). Cell type and time point are not known. The CDR3 protein is CASSVVEKGWTEAFF. For the CDR3, the DNA is TGTGCCAGCAGCGTAGTTGAGAAGGGGTGGACTGAAGCTTTCTTT.